This T cell receptor beta chain comes out of a study of shared clonotypes between healthy human individuals. General observations from the study: The sole specimen, blood, was sampled, and tissue repertoires likely differ. As a rule, naive subsets had a larger estimated richness than memory subsets.

Healthy and HIV-negative, the adult donors had no recent acute infections or vaccinations. Into CD45RA+ naive and CD45RA-negative memory subsets, the CD4+ cells were split. The protocol was immunoSEQ multiplex PCR, while the TCRdb copy is restricted to in-frame clones and leaves out a portion. The sample consists of some 2,500,000 clones, 80% to 95% of them appearing once. As regards this clone: What it binds is unknown.

Input material: naive CD4+ T cells from PBMCs. Subset denoted: CD45RA+ positively selected. This TCR was recovered from a young man in good health. Some clones in this sample may be carry-over from other donors' samples.

CDR3 in amino acids: CASSLAARGRTDTQYF. CDR3 nucleotides: TGTGCCAGCAGCTTAGCGGCCAGGGGGCGCACAGATACGCAGTATTTT. The rearrangement uses TRBV7-8 and TRBJ2-3; 8 positions match TRBD1. The germline V gene encodes CDR1 SGHVS and CDR2 FQNEAQ. The trim removed 0 bases at V and 1 base at J, leaving 3 bases unmatched. The CDR3 has 16 amino acids.